These 20 T cell receptor beta chains were all obtained from the same sample, sequenced in a study of blood T cell repertoires in COVID-19. TCRdb's copy holds only in-frame clones and misses some; the assay was immunoSEQ multiplex PCR. Of about 270,000 clones in the sample, 80% to 90% are singletons; the top ten hold around 14%. The material sequenced was peripheral blood. All receptors come from a woman between 70 and 85 years old with COVID-19, enrolled during active disease.

The CDR3 DNA follows: TGTGCCAGCGCCACCCTATTCAATGAGCAGTTCTTC. Translation gives CASATLFNEQFF. The chain combines TRBV7-2 with TRBJ2-1; D uncertain. The germline gives CDR1 SGHTA, CDR2 FQGNSA. The CDR3 runs to 12 residues. V was trimmed by 8 bases and J by 6 bases, leaving 11 bases between them.

This chain joins TRBV12-3 or TRBV12-4 and TRBJ2-7; D call uncertain. The V end lost 4 bases, the J end lost 3 bases, and 7 bases lay between the germline ends. The CDR3 consists of 12 residues. CDR3 residues: CASSYSIYEQYF. The CDR3 nucleotides are TGTGCCAGCAGTTACAGCATCTACGAGCAGTACTTC.

Only one count was recorded for this clone. The chain combines TRBV5-4 with TRBJ2-5, with a weak D call TRBD1 (5 bases). The CDR3 covers 14 residues. Germline values: CDR1 SGHNT, CDR2 YYREEE (reference sequence). Deletions cut 4 bases from V and 5 bases from J, with 15 bases between. CDR3 residues: CASSVDPAGETQYF. The DNA of the CDR3 is TGTGCCAGCAGCGTGGACCCGGCAGGGGAGACCCAGTACTTC.

This chain links TRBV27 with TRBJ1-2; the match to TRBD1 covers 7 bases. Looked up from germline, CDR1 is MNHEY and CDR2 is SMNVEV (reference sequence). J gave up 8 bases and V 5 bases, and 11 bases lay outside the gene matches. The CDR3 is 14 residues long. The CDR3 here is CASSATGARGGYTF. The CDR3 DNA follows: TGTGCCAGCAGTGCTACAGGGGCGAGGGGAGGCTACACCTTC.

A remark on this clone: The same CDR3 is also encoded by other DNA sequences in this sample. The chain has TRBV11-3 and TRBJ1-1; 8 bases agree with TRBD1. CDR1 and CDR2 (germline): SGHNT, YENEEA. V lost 5 bases, J lost 3 bases, and 2 bases stayed unmatched. CDR3 size: 13 residues. CDR3 protein: CASSLTGDTEAFF. Here the CDR3 DNA reads TGTGCCAGCAGCCTGACAGGGGACACTGAAGCTTTCTTT.

V and J are TRBV7-2 and TRBJ1-2; 10 bases fit TRBD1. This CDR3 region has 15 residues. CDR1 and CDR2 (germline): SGHTA, FQGNSA. With V trimmed by 1 base and J by 4 bases, 3 bases remained unmatched. The CDR3 reads CASSLGTGGGYGYTF. The CDR3 region has the DNA TGTGCCAGCAGCTTAGGGACAGGGGGAGGCTATGGCTACACCTTC.

This clone was detected only once. CDR3 bases: TGTGCCAGCAGTGACGAGAGAACCTGGAACACTGAAGCTTTCTTT. This sequence encodes CASSDERTWNTEAFF. The gene calls are TRBV6-1 and TRBJ1-1; the D is unclear. This CDR3 is 15 amino acids long. Germline lookup yields CDR1 MNHNS and CDR2 SASEGT. The V gene lost 3 bases and the J gene lost 1 base, with 12 bases spanning the gap.

The gene calls are TRBV4-3 and TRBJ1-5; 7 bases fit TRBD1. The CDR3 totals 15 residues. V shed 0 bases and J 4 bases; nucleotides not matched to a gene: 3. From germline, CDR1 is LGHNA and CDR2 YSLEER. CDR3 nucleotides: TGCGCCAGCAGCCAAGACAGGGGGAGAAATCAGCCCCAGCATTTT. Translation gives CASSQDRGRNQPQHF.

As to this clone: Other DNA variants within this sample encode the same CDR3. This chain connects TRBV19 to TRBJ1-2, with 8 positions matching TRBD1. The CDR3 contains 13 residues. V was clipped by 3 bases and J by 8 bases; unmatched bases: 5. Germline V gene data show CDR1 as LNHDA and CDR2 as SQIVND (reference sequence). The CDR3 region has the DNA TGTGCCAGTAGTATCGGACAGGGCTACGGCTACACCTTC. Translated, it gives CASSIGQGYGYTF.

V is TRBV7-2 and J is TRBJ1-2, with TRBD1 identical over 8 bases. CDR1 is SGHTA, CDR2 FQGNSA, per germline. With V trimmed by 5 bases and J by 13 bases, 6 bases remained unmatched. The CDR3 covers 11 residues. CDR3 DNA: TGTGCCAGCAGCCCAGGGGGCCAGAGCACCTTC. Translated: CASSPGGQSTF.

The J gene is TRBJ1-4, the V gene TRBV27; D is unresolved. Trimming removed 5 bases at V and 7 bases at J, with 17 bases between. CDR3 size: 15 residues. Germline V gives CDR1 MNHEY, CDR2 SMNVEV (reference sequence). CDR3 region: CASSPPLGAGEKLFF. The CDR3 region has the DNA TGTGCCAGCAGTCCGCCGTTAGGAGCGGGTGAAAAACTGTTTTTT.

The chain links TRBV27 to TRBJ2-1; TRBD1 aligns across 8 bases. V shed 3 bases, J shed 9 bases, and the junction held 4 bases outside the gene matches. The CDR3 sequence is 13 residues long. CDR1 and CDR2 (germline): MNHEY, SMNVEV (reference sequence). This chain's CDR3 is CASSFQGAVEQFF. CDR3 nucleotide sequence: TGTGCCAGCAGTTTTCAGGGGGCTGTTGAGCAGTTCTTC.

This clone was observed a handful of times. The chain combines TRBV6-6 with TRBJ2-7, with 7 bases that match TRBD1. The CDR3 runs to 17 residues. Losses at the gene ends were 5 bases for V and 5 bases for J; bases not matched to a gene: 18. The germline V gene has CDR1 MNHNY and CDR2 SVGAGI (reference sequence). The CDR3 spells CASSPPSTGHYTHEQYF. CDR3 coding DNA: TGTGCCAGCAGTCCCCCCTCGACAGGGCATTATACCCACGAGCAGTACTTC.

J is TRBJ2-1 and V is TRBV4-1, with D perhaps matching TRBD2 (6 bases). V gave up 4 bases and J gave up 4 bases, with 14 bases separating them. Germline V gene data show CDR1 as MGHRA and CDR2 as YSYEKL. CDR3 length equals 15 residues. CDR3 sequence reads: CASSLDKGTYNEQFF. The CDR3 nucleotides read TGCGCCAGCAGCCTTGATAAAGGGACTTACAATGAGCAGTTCTTC.

The chain has TRBV9 and TRBJ2-2; D is possibly TRBD1 (5 bases). Germline assignment: CDR1 SGDLS and CDR2 YYNGEE. V was pared by 0 bases and J by 1 base, with 13 bases between. The CDR3 consists of 17 residues. Here the CDR3 DNA reads TGTGCCAGCAGCGTAGAGCCCCGGCAGGGGAACACCGGGGAGCTGTTTTTT. As protein: CASSVEPRQGNTGELFF.

The chain couples TRBV5-1 to TRBJ2-2; no clear D. The V gene lost 4 bases and the J gene lost 3 bases, with 16 bases spanning the gap. The CDR3 loop spans 16 amino acids. CDR1 is SGHRS, CDR2 YFSETQ, per germline. The CDR3 nucleotides are TGCGCCAGCAGCCTGGACCCGACTTGGGACACCGGGGAGCTGTTTTTT. It codes for CASSLDPTWDTGELFF. The full variable domain, completed using reference TRBV5-1 and TRBJ2-2, is KAGVTQTPRYLIKTRGQQVTLSCSPISGHRSVSWYQQTPGQGLQFLFEYFSETQRNKGNFPGRFSGRQFSNSRSEMNVSTLELGDSALYLCASSLDPTWDTGELFFGEGSRLTVL.

The chain recombines TRBV7-2 with TRBJ1-1; 7 bases align to TRBD1. The CDR3 has 16 residues. CDR1 and CDR2 (germline): SGHTA, FQGNSA. The V gene end was trimmed by 3 bases and the J gene end by 2 bases; junction bases not matched to a gene: 9. CDR3 DNA: TGTGCCAGCAGCTTCGACAGGGAACCGTATAACACTGAAGCTTTCTTT. The encoded protein is CASSFDREPYNTEAFF.

This clone appeared a few times. The rearrangement uses TRBV4-1 and TRBJ1-2; TRBD1 is a possible D gene (6 bases). V was cut by 1 base and J by 1 base, with 16 bases left in between. CDR1 and CDR2 from the germline V gene are MGHRA and YSYEKL. This CDR3 contains 17 residues. The chain's CDR3 is CASSQGWTVSYNYGYTF. The CDR3 DNA follows: TGCGCCAGCAGCCAAGGTTGGACAGTCTCCTATAACTATGGCTACACCTTC.

This chain links TRBV7-7 with TRBJ2-1; TRBD2 aligns across 9 bases. This CDR3 spans 14 amino acids. V lost 5 bases, J lost 10 bases, and 9 bases stayed unmatched. Germline CDR1 and CDR2: SSHAT and FNYEAQ (reference sequence). The CDR3 here is CASSPGLAEEEQFF. The CDR3 nucleotides are TGTGCCAGCAGCCCGGGACTAGCAGAAGAAGAGCAGTTCTTC.

V usage is TRBV30 and J usage is TRBJ1-2; unclear D gene. This CDR3 region has 15 residues. Germline V gene lookup returns CDR1 GTSNPN and CDR2 SVGIG (reference sequence). V lost 7 bases and J lost 1, with 19 bases in between. For the CDR3, the DNA is TGTGCCTCGAAAGGTTGGCAGGATGTTAACTATGGCTACACCTTC. Amino acids: CASKGWQDVNYGYTF.